The 17 T cell receptor beta chains below all came from one sample that was sequenced in a study of blood T cell repertoires in COVID-19. Profiling relied on immunoSEQ multiplex PCR, and the TCRdb table lists in-frame clones only, not all of them. This table has roughly 200,000 clones, 86% appearing once. Material for sequencing was PBMCs or T cells enriched from blood (not recorded which). The receptors were gathered from a young woman who had recovered from COVID-19.

The CDR3, as DNA: TGTGCCAGCAGCGTAGGGGAGACTATCTATGGCTACACCTTC. It translates to CASSVGETIYGYTF. The rearrangement links TRBV9 to TRBJ1-2, with D unresolved. V was pared by 0 bases and J by 4 bases, with 10 bases between. Germline CDR1 is SGDLS and CDR2 is YYNGEE. There are 14 residues in the CDR3.

V and J are TRBV20-1 and TRBJ2-5; 7 nucleotides match TRBD1. After removal of 3 bases from V and 2 bases from J, the junction contained 6 bases not matched to a gene. The CDR3 is 14 residues long. Germline V gene sequence: CDR1 DFQATT, CDR2 SNEGSKA (reference sequence). The CDR3: CSASPGTVQETQYF. The CDR3 DNA sequence: TGCAGTGCTAGTCCCGGGACAGTGCAAGAGACCCAGTACTTC.

The table lists this clone with a count of one. The V gene is TRBV27, the J gene TRBJ1-2; D not resolved. V shed 4 bases and J shed 3 bases, with 9 bases lying between them. This CDR3 is built from 13 residues. Germline-derived CDR1 and CDR2 are MNHEY and SMNVEV (reference sequence). CDR3 region: CASSSLSHYGYTF. CDR3 DNA: TGTGCCAGCAGTTCACTATCCCACTATGGCTACACCTTC.

This rearrangement joins TRBV5-4 to TRBJ2-3; 11 bases are a match to TRBD2. With 0 bases clipped from V and 4 bases from J, the junction kept 4 bases outside the gene matches. Per germline, CDR1 SGHNT and CDR2 YYREEE (reference sequence). The CDR3 length is 16 residues. This CDR3 reads CASSLDGTSGADTQYF. The CDR3 DNA follows: TGTGCCAGCAGCTTGGACGGGACTAGCGGCGCAGATACGCAGTATTTT.

This rearrangement joins TRBV7-9 to TRBJ2-1; 7 bases are shared with TRBD2. Trimming cost V 5 bases and J 10 bases; bases outside gene matches: 5. The germline CDR1 and CDR2 sequences are SEHNR and FQNEAQ (reference sequence). The CDR3 has 12 amino acids. The CDR3: CASSPELAEQFF. CDR3 DNA sequence: TGTGCCAGCAGCCCTGAACTAGCGGAGCAGTTCTTC.

The chain combines TRBV2 with TRBJ2-7, with 7 bases that match TRBD1. Germline assignment: CDR1 SNHLY and CDR2 FYNNEI. The CDR3 covers 17 residues. Unmatched junction bases numbered 17, after V lost 7 bases and J lost 2 bases. CDR3 DNA sequence: TGTGCCAGCACCGGACCTAACCAAGACAGGGACCCCTACGAGCAGTACTTC. Translated, it gives CASTGPNQDRDPYEQYF.

The chain is built from TRBV7-7 and TRBJ2-2; TRBD1 matches 8 bases. Germline V gene sequence: CDR1 SSHAT, CDR2 FNYEAQ (reference sequence). This CDR3 is built from 15 residues. The ends lost 11 bases at V and 1 base at J; junction bases unmatched: 9. In DNA form, the CDR3 reads TGTGCCTTTCTGACCGGGACAGGGAACACCGGGGAGCTGTTTTTT. The encoded protein is CAFLTGTGNTGELFF.

About this clone: Possible read error: a much larger clone is one base away. The chain employs TRBV28 and TRBJ2-1; D uncertain. The CDR3 runs to 12 residues. CDR1 MDHEN and CDR2 SYDVKM come from the germline V gene. Deletions cut 5 bases from V and 2 bases from J, with 4 bases between. The CDR3 nucleotides are TGTGCCAGCAGTCCAACCTACAATGAGCAGTTCTTC. Its translation is CASSPTYNEQFF.

The chain combines TRBV2 with TRBJ2-1; weak D call: TRBD1 (6 bases). The CDR3 is made up of 11 amino acids. V was cut by 8 bases and J by 14 bases, with 16 bases left in between. Germline V gives CDR1 SNHLY, CDR2 FYNNEI. The CDR3 nucleotides are TGTGCCAGCGACCTTGCAGGGGTGGAGTTCTTC. The encoded protein is CASDLAGVEFF.

V gene TRBV10-3 combines with J gene TRBJ2-1; TRBD2 agrees at 11 bases. V lost 1 base, J lost 2 bases, and 4 bases stayed unmatched. There are 17 residues in the CDR3. The germline V gene encodes CDR1 ENHRY and CDR2 SYGVKD. CDR3 nucleotide sequence: TGTGCCATCAGTGAGTTCATTAGCGGGAGGGCCTACAATGAGCAGTTCTTC. This codes for CAISEFISGRAYNEQFF.

The V call is TRBV27, the J call TRBJ2-2; 8 nucleotides match TRBD1. The ends lost 3 bases at V and 5 bases at J; junction bases unmatched: 8. This CDR3 comprises 16 residues. CDR1 is MNHEY and CDR2 is SMNVEV in the germline V gene (reference sequence). In DNA form, the CDR3 reads TGTGCCAGCAGTTTCATGATGACAGGGGCGACCGGGGAGCTGTTTTTT. This sequence encodes CASSFMMTGATGELFF.

The gene calls are TRBV24-1 and TRBJ2-5, with 12 positions matching TRBD2. V dropped 3 bases and J dropped 5; count of bases not matched to a gene: 6. The CDR3 extends over 16 amino acids. Germline CDR1 reads KGHDR; CDR2 reads SFDVKD. In nucleotides, the CDR3 is TGTGCCACCAGTGATCCGACTAGCGGGAGTTCGGAGACCCAGTACTTC. Its protein is CATSDPTSGSSETQYF.

This chain joins TRBV3-1 (or the pseudogene TRBV3-2) and TRBJ1-5, with D unclear. Per germline, CDR1 LGHDT and CDR2 YNNKEL (reference sequence). The CDR3 totals 13 residues. The ends were cut back, 1 base at V and 7 bases at J, with 8 bases in the middle. The CDR3 is CASSQAGRQPQHF. As DNA, the CDR3 is TGTGCCAGCAGCCAAGCGGGGAGACAGCCCCAGCATTTT.

The V call is TRBV5-1, the J call TRBJ2-3, with D maybe TRBD2 (6 bases). CDR3 length: 18 amino acids. CDR1 is SGHRS and CDR2 is YFSETQ in the germline V gene. Between the trimmed V and J ends, which lost 3 bases and 2 bases, there was a span of 22 bases. CDR3 amino acids: CASSSPGALAPSTDTQYF. The CDR3 DNA sequence: TGCGCCAGCAGCTCCCCCGGAGCCCTAGCGCCATCCACAGATACGCAGTATTTT.

CDR3 protein: CASSQIKGEGTEAFF. CDR3 DNA: TGCGCCAGCAGCCAAATTAAGGGGGAAGGGACTGAAGCTTTCTTT. This chain uses TRBV4-1 with TRBJ1-1, with D tentatively TRBD1 (6 bases). The CDR3 covers 15 residues. Germline loops: CDR1 MGHRA, CDR2 YSYEKL. V was clipped by 2 bases and J by 5 bases, with 15 bases between them.

J is TRBJ2-3 and V is TRBV27; no definite D call. Germline assignment: CDR1 MNHEY and CDR2 SMNVEV (reference sequence). With 4 bases removed from V and 2 bases from J, the gap between germline ends came to 13 bases. This CDR3 is built from 15 residues. CDR3 protein: CASSSILTNTDTQYF. The CDR3 coding sequence is TGTGCCAGCAGTTCCATTCTAACTAACACAGATACGCAGTATTTT.

This chain links TRBV3-1 (or the pseudogene TRBV3-2) with TRBJ2-5, with 12 bases that match TRBD2. Germline lookup yields CDR1 LGHDT and CDR2 YNNKEL (reference sequence). The CDR3 is 16 residues long. The junction had 5 bases not matched to a gene; V was cut back by 4 bases and J by 2 bases. In DNA form, the CDR3 reads TGTGCCAGCAGCCGACTAGCGGGAGTCGGTCAAGAGACCCAGTACTTC. This gives the protein CASSRLAGVGQETQYF.